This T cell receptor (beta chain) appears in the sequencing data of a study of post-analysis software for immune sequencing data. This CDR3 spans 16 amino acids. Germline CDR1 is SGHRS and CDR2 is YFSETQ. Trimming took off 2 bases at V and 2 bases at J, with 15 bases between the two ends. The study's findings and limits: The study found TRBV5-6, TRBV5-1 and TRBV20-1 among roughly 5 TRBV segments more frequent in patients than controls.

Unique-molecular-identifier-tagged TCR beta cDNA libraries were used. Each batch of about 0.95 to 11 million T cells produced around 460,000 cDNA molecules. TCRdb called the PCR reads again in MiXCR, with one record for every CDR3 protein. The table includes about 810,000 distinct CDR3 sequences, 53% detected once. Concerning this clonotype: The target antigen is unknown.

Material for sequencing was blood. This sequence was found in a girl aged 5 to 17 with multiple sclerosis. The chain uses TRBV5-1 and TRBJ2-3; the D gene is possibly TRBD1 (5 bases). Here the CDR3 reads CASSFDSAYYTDTQYF. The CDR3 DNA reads TGCGCCAGCAGCTTTGACAGCGCTTACTACACAGATACGCAGTATTTT.